The 2 T cell receptor beta chains below all came from one sample that was sequenced in a study of T cell responses to AZD1222 COVID-19 vaccine. Using immunoSEQ multiplex PCR, the repertoire was profiled, and TCRdb retains in-frame clones only, with some absent. The sample lists about 120,000 clones; 92% were seen once. The sequences come from peripheral blood, collected 28 days after the second AZD1222 dose. All receptors come from an adult who received the AZD1222 COVID-19 vaccine.

This chain joins TRBV4-2 and TRBJ2-2; D is perhaps TRBD1 (7 bases). Germline V gene data show CDR1 as LGHNA and CDR2 as YNFKEQ. This CDR3 spans 17 amino acids. V was trimmed by 4 bases and J by 5 bases, leaving 20 bases between them. In DNA form, the CDR3 reads TGTGCCAGCAGCCCAGGAGGGGGCCGGCGGGATACCGGGGAGCTGTTTTTT. The encoded protein is CASSPGGGRRDTGELFF.

A single count supports this clone. The chain joins TRBV7-8 to TRBJ1-6, with a possible D match to TRBD1 (6 bases). Germline CDR1 is SGHVS and CDR2 is FQNEAQ. This CDR3 is 14 amino acids long. Trimming shortened V by 6 bases and J by 4 bases, and 10 bases separated the two germline ends. The CDR3, as DNA: TGTGCCAGCAGTTCAGGGGTTTATAATTCACCCCTCCACTTT. This translates into CASSSGVYNSPLHF.